The 17 T cell receptor beta chains in this list originate from one sample, sequenced in a study of graft-versus-host responses after intestinal transplantation. Assay: immunoSEQ multiplex PCR; the TCRdb copy retains only in-frame clones and omits some. The table includes 77,000 or so clones, 80% to 95% detected once. Sequenced here: PBMCs, sampled 98 days after intestinal transplantation. Receptors were obtained from a human patient who received an intestinal transplant, so some T cells may come from the graft donor.

The chain couples TRBV5-8 to TRBJ1-1; the D is unclear. Looked up from germline, CDR1 is SGHTS and CDR2 is YDEGEE. Trimming shortened V by 2 bases and J by 3 bases, and 14 bases separated the two germline ends. The CDR3 has 15 residues. The CDR3 DNA is TGTGCCAGCAGCTTCTATCTGGAGAGATACACTGAAGCTTTCTTT. This codes for CASSFYLERYTEAFF.

The chain joins TRBV2 to TRBJ2-1, with D perhaps TRBD2 (6 bases). The ends were cut back, 6 bases at V and 5 bases at J, with 17 bases in the middle. The CDR3 covers 15 residues. The V gene's germline CDR1 is SNHLY and CDR2 FYNNEI. The CDR3 spells CASRVETSRNNEQFF. The CDR3 bases are TGTGCCAGCAGGGTGGAAACTAGCCGTAACAATGAGCAGTTCTTC.

This chain connects TRBV7-9 to TRBJ1-3, with TRBD1 identical over 9 bases. Looked up from germline, CDR1 is SEHNR and CDR2 is FQNEAQ (reference sequence). V lost 3 bases, J lost 4 bases, and 4 bases stayed unmatched. There are 15 residues in the CDR3. The CDR3, as DNA: TGTGCCAGCAGCTTGGGGACAGGGAGCGGAAACACCATATATTTT. Its protein is CASSLGTGSGNTIYF.

The V gene is TRBV2, the J gene TRBJ2-1, with D hard to call. V was trimmed by 2 bases and J by 8 bases, leaving 10 bases between them. Germline CDR1 and CDR2: SNHLY and FYNNEI. The CDR3 is made up of 13 amino acids. CDR3 in DNA: TGTGCCAGCAGTGAAAGGTACATTCATGAGCAGTTCTTC. Translating it yields CASSERYIHEQFF.

This sequence joins TRBV27 and TRBJ1-2; D uncertain. Trimming took off 2 bases at V and 5 bases at J, with 3 bases between the two ends. Germline V gives CDR1 MNHEY, CDR2 SMNVEV (reference sequence). The CDR3 loop spans 11 amino acids. The CDR3 sequence: CASSLQYGYTF. DNA of the CDR3: TGTGCCAGCAGTTTACAGTATGGCTACACCTTC.

This clone was observed a few times. At one end the junction does not follow the germline gene, possibly because of a read error. This chain uses TRBV7-3 with TRBJ2-5; maybe TRBD1 (5 bases). From germline, CDR1 is SGHTA and CDR2 FQGTGA. This CDR3 region has 15 residues. The CDR3, as DNA: TGTGCCTGCAGCTTAAGTGGGGCCCAGAGGGAGACCCAGTACTTC. Residues: CACSLSGAQRETQYF.

This clone has just one count. V usage is TRBV7-8 and J usage is TRBJ1-5, with a possible D match to TRBD1 (6 bases). Germline V gene sequence: CDR1 SGHVS, CDR2 FQNEAQ. V dropped 5 bases and J dropped 7 bases, with 15 bases sitting between them. The CDR3 length is 14 residues. The CDR3 loop reads CASSPRTVKQPQHF. CDR3 nucleotides: TGTGCCAGCAGCCCCCGGACAGTTAAGCAGCCCCAGCATTTT. The entire variable domain, with the rest obtained from reference TRBV7-8 and TRBJ1-5, is as follows: GAGVSQSPRYKVAKRGQDVALRCDPISGHVSLFWYQQALGQGPEFLTYFQNEAQLDKSGLPSDRFFAERPEGSVSTLKIQRTQQEDSAVYLCASSPRTVKQPQHFGDGTRLSIL.

V is TRBV18 and J is TRBJ1-1; TRBD1 matches at 7 bases. From germline, CDR1 is KGHSH and CDR2 LQKENI. Trimming took 0 bases from V and 6 from J; bases not matched to a gene: 4. This CDR3 contains 14 residues. As DNA, the CDR3 is TGTGCCAGCTCACCACCGGGACAGTCCTCTGAAGCTTTCTTT. As protein: CASSPPGQSSEAFF.

The chain carries TRBV29-1 and TRBJ1-4; 10 nucleotides align to TRBD1. In germline, CDR1 is SQVTM, CDR2 ANQGSEA. V dropped 6 bases and J dropped 7; count of bases not matched to a gene: 5. CDR3 length: 13 amino acids. CDR3 DNA: TGCAGCGTCTCCGGGGACAGGGGTGAAAAACTGTTTTTT. It specifies CSVSGDRGEKLFF.

The chain links TRBV6-1 to TRBJ2-5; no clear D gene. The CDR3 extends over 20 amino acids. CDR1 and CDR2 (germline): MNHNS, SASEGT. V lost 1 base and J 3 bases, leaving 27 bases between the germline ends. As DNA, the CDR3 is TGTGCCAGCAGTGAAGAAAGATTGACCCCGCGGCAGCTGAGCAAAGAGACCCAGTACTTC. Amino acids: CASSEERLTPRQLSKETQYF.

This chain connects TRBV2 to TRBJ2-7; 11 bases align to TRBD2. V lost 9 bases, J lost 3 bases, and 7 bases stayed unmatched. Germline loops: CDR1 SNHLY, CDR2 FYNNEI. The CDR3 covers 14 residues. DNA of the CDR3: TGTGCCAGTGAAGGGACTAGCGGCAACTACGAGCAGTACTTC. Translating gives CASEGTSGNYEQYF.

A few counts support this clone. This chain connects TRBV6-1 to TRBJ2-7, with TRBD2 as a possible D gene (5 bases). Trimming cost V 2 bases and J 3 bases, with 11 bases left between them. Germline CDR1 MNHNS, CDR2 SASEGT. The CDR3 loop spans 14 amino acids. CDR3 protein: CASSETGYIYEQYF. For the CDR3, the DNA is TGTGCCAGCAGTGAAACGGGGTACATCTACGAGCAGTACTTC.

The gene calls are TRBV19 and TRBJ1-5, with D unresolved. The V and J ends lost 1 base and 0 bases respectively, with 10 bases between them. CDR1 and CDR2 from the germline V gene are LNHDA and SQIVND (reference sequence). The CDR3 is made up of 16 amino acids. In nucleotides, the CDR3 is TGTGCCAGTAGTATAGGTGAGGATTATAGCAATCAGCCCCAGCATTTT. Protein product: CASSIGEDYSNQPQHF.

This sequence joins TRBV5-4 and TRBJ1-3; D unclear. Trimming shortened V by 0 bases and J by 3 bases, and 7 bases separated the two germline ends. CDR3 length equals 14 residues. Germline V gene sequence: CDR1 SGHNT, CDR2 YYREEE (reference sequence). CDR3 in amino acids: CASSLEASGNTIYF. The DNA of the CDR3 is TGTGCCAGCAGCTTGGAGGCAAGTGGAAACACCATATATTTT.

With respect to this clone: This sample also contains other DNA sequences that code for the same CDR3. This chain joins TRBV5-6 and TRBJ2-5; 7 bases agree with TRBD1. CDR3 length equals 14 residues. V gave up 0 bases and J gave up 5 bases; unmatched junction bases: 4. Germline V gives CDR1 SGHDT, CDR2 YYEEEE. The CDR3 loop is CASSLDRGLETQYF. In DNA, the CDR3 is TGTGCCAGCAGCTTGGACAGGGGTCTGGAGACCCAGTACTTC.

This clone appeared a single time. J is TRBJ2-3 and V is TRBV5-1, with D perhaps matching TRBD2 (6 bases). The ends were cut back, 7 bases at V and 7 bases at J, with 10 bases in the middle. The CDR3 runs to 11 residues. CDR1 SGHRS and CDR2 YFSETQ come from the germline V gene. The CDR3 coding sequence is TGCGCCAGCGGGGCGGGAAATACGCAGTATTTT. Protein sequence: CASGAGNTQYF.

The rearrangement joins TRBV11-2 to TRBJ2-5; D uncertain. CDR1 and CDR2 from the germline V gene are SGHAT and FQNNGV. The CDR3 has 13 residues. The V end lost 3 bases, the J end lost 4 bases, and 9 bases lay between the germline ends. The DNA of the CDR3 is TGTGCCAGCAGCTTGAAAGTGGGAGAGACCCAGTACTTC. It is translated as CASSLKVGETQYF.